This T cell receptor (beta chain) was sequenced in a study of blood T cell repertoires in COVID-19. As for the study in general: T cells, B-cell-depleted T cells, or PBMCs provided the cDNA or gDNA that served as material.

Authors' methods: By means of reference gene primer amplification, nucleated cell counts were estimated. Generated by immunoSEQ multiplex PCR, the TCRdb table keeps only in-frame clones and is missing some. V, J and clone size reflect that table, while D and trimming were determined from the DNA. The profile shows about 230,000 clones, under 90% of them singletons. The CDR3 sequence is 15 residues long. CDR1 is SGHTA and CDR2 is FQGNSA in the germline V gene. With 2 bases clipped from V and 1 base from J, the junction kept 4 bases outside the gene matches. This clone was counted a single time. The sequencing sample was made of peripheral blood. The clonotype originates from a man over 45 with COVID-19, enrolled during active disease. The rearrangement joins TRBV7-2 to TRBJ1-1; 7 positions match TRBD1. CDR3 region: CASSLRGLGNTEAFF. As DNA, the CDR3 is TGTGCCAGCAGCTTAAGGGGGCTAGGGAACACTGAAGCTTTCTTT.